These T cell receptor beta chains were read from a single sample in a study of early T cells in non-severe SARS-CoV-2 infection. TCRdb ran MiXCR on the 5' RACE reads and lists one entry per CDR3 protein. The sample includes some 66,000 distinct CDR3 sequences, roughly 9.1% of them seen just once. The sequencing sample was made of whole blood. Receptors were obtained from an adult who was a healthcare worker with PCR-confirmed SARS-CoV-2 infection or an uninfected control (not recorded which). The CDR3 runs from the conserved cysteine through the conserved F or W. A D gene is named only where the DNA matches it firmly. Clone size is shown for a subset of rows, as once, few, many or a class of expanded clone.

cdr3_aa: CASSYRWLAGTYF; cdr3_nt: TGTGCCAGCAGCTATCGTTGGCTAGCGGGGACGTACTTC; clone_size: few; j_call: TRBJ2-5; v_call: TRBV6-2/TRBV6-3; d_call: TRBD2
cdr3_aa: CASSPPSGRRYNEQFF; cdr3_nt: TGTGCCAGCAGCCCTCCCAGCGGGAGACGGTACAATGAGCAGTTCTTC; clone_size: many; j_call: TRBJ2-1; v_call: TRBV28; d_call: TRBD2
cdr3_aa: CASRPDRGAGANEKLFF; cdr3_nt: TGTGCCAGCAGACCGGACAGGGGGGCGGGAGCTAATGAAAAACTGTTTTTT; clone_size: few; j_call: TRBJ1-4; v_call: TRBV12-3/TRBV12-4; d_call: TRBD1
cdr3_aa: CASSEPQISEQFF; cdr3_nt: TGTGCCAGCAGTGAACCCCAGATAAGTGAGCAGTTCTTC; clone_size: few; j_call: TRBJ2-1; v_call: TRBV2; d_call: NA
cdr3_aa: CSAGAGAIYEQYF; cdr3_nt: TGCAGTGCTGGTGCAGGGGCAATCTACGAGCAGTACTTC; clone_size: many; j_call: TRBJ2-7; v_call: TRBV20-1; d_call: NA
cdr3_aa: CASSFGQLYEQYF; cdr3_nt: TGTGCCAGCAGCTTCGGACAATTGTACGAGCAGTACTTC; clone_size: few; j_call: TRBJ2-7; v_call: TRBV7-6; d_call: NA
cdr3_aa: CASSSAGTRETQYF; cdr3_nt: TGTGCCAGCAGTTCAGCCGGGACGAGAGAGACCCAGTACTTC; clone_size: few; j_call: TRBJ2-5; v_call: TRBV28; d_call: NA
cdr3_aa: CAISDPSTGQGTYEQYF; cdr3_nt: TGTGCCATCAGTGATCCAAGTACGGGACAGGGCACCTACGAGCAGTACTTC; clone_size: few; j_call: TRBJ2-7; v_call: TRBV10-3; d_call: TRBD1
cdr3_aa: CSARRGNLLGKNIQYF; cdr3_nt: TGCAGTGCTAGGCGGGGCAACCTGTTGGGCAAAAACATTCAGTACTTC; clone_size: many; j_call: TRBJ2-4; v_call: TRBV20-1; d_call: NA
cdr3_aa: CASSQDLRLSEQYF; cdr3_nt: TGCGCCAGCAGCCAAGACCTCAGACTATCTGAGCAGTACTTC; clone_size: NA; j_call: TRBJ2-7; v_call: TRBV4-3; d_call: NA
cdr3_aa: CASSQEVLAGGQSPDTQYF; cdr3_nt: TGCGCCAGCAGCCAAGAGGTACTAGCGGGAGGGCAAAGCCCAGATACGCAGTATTTT; clone_size: NA; j_call: TRBJ2-3; v_call: TRBV4-3; d_call: TRBD2
cdr3_aa: CASSPILGTSVYNEQFF; cdr3_nt: TGTGCCAGCAGTCCAATTCTGGGGACTAGCGTCTACAATGAGCAGTTCTTC; clone_size: few; j_call: TRBJ2-1; v_call: TRBV12-3/TRBV12-4; d_call: TRBD2
cdr3_aa: CASSRVFTPGGSGANVLTF; cdr3_nt: TGTGCCAGCAGTCGAGTCTTTACCCCAGGGGGCTCTGGGGCCAACGTCCTGACTTTC; clone_size: many; j_call: TRBJ2-6; v_call: TRBV6-5; d_call: TRBD1
cdr3_aa: CASSSPTVEGTEAFF; cdr3_nt: TGTGCCAGCAGTTCACCGACGGTGGAAGGGACTGAAGCTTTCTTT; clone_size: NA; j_call: TRBJ1-1; v_call: TRBV12-3/TRBV12-4; d_call: NA
cdr3_aa: CSARLVLGLRQETQYF; cdr3_nt: TGCAGTGCTCGGCTGGTTCTGGGGCTGAGACAAGAGACCCAGTACTTC; clone_size: few; j_call: TRBJ2-5; v_call: TRBV20-1; d_call: NA
cdr3_aa: CAIKQGMITDTQYF; cdr3_nt: TGTGCCATCAAGCAGGGGATGATAACAGATACGCAGTATTTT; clone_size: NA; j_call: TRBJ2-3; v_call: TRBV10-3; d_call: NA
cdr3_aa: CASSSRADYGYTF; cdr3_nt: TGTGCCAGCAGTTCCAGGGCCGACTATGGCTACACCTTC; clone_size: NA; j_call: TRBJ1-2; v_call: TRBV7-3; d_call: NA
cdr3_aa: CASPPTIEGGTDTQYF; cdr3_nt: TGTGCCAGCCCACCAACCATAGAGGGCGGGACAGATACGCAGTATTTT; clone_size: NA; j_call: TRBJ2-3; v_call: TRBV18; d_call: NA
cdr3_aa: CASSPQGQFPEAFF; cdr3_nt: TGTGCCAGCAGCCCCCAGGGCCAATTCCCTGAAGCTTTCTTT; clone_size: few; j_call: TRBJ1-1; v_call: TRBV7-9; d_call: NA
cdr3_aa: CSAREPALAGGFTDTQYF; cdr3_nt: TGCAGTGCTAGAGAACCGGCGCTAGCGGGAGGTTTCACAGATACGCAGTATTTT; clone_size: many; j_call: TRBJ2-3; v_call: TRBV20-1; d_call: TRBD2
cdr3_aa: CAWGGGRTQYF; cdr3_nt: TGTGCCTGGGGGGGCGGACGGACCCAGTACTTC; clone_size: NA; j_call: TRBJ2-5; v_call: TRBV30; d_call: NA
cdr3_aa: CASSYRDGTEAFF; cdr3_nt: TGTGCCAGCAGCTATAGGGATGGCACTGAAGCTTTCTTT; clone_size: many; j_call: TRBJ1-1; v_call: TRBV7-8; d_call: NA
cdr3_aa: CASSLSGYFNEQFF; cdr3_nt: TGTGCCAGCAGCTTATCCGGATATTTCAATGAGCAGTTCTTC; clone_size: few; j_call: TRBJ2-1; v_call: TRBV13; d_call: NA
cdr3_aa: CAPGTSGRKTLGEQYF; cdr3_nt: TGTGCCCCCGGGACTAGCGGGAGGAAAACCCTCGGCGAGCAGTACTTC; clone_size: NA; j_call: TRBJ2-7; v_call: TRBV11-2; d_call: TRBD2
cdr3_aa: CSAGQASTDTQYF; cdr3_nt: TGCAGTGCCGGACAGGCTAGCACAGATACGCAGTATTTT; clone_size: few; j_call: TRBJ2-3; v_call: TRBV20-1; d_call: TRBD1
cdr3_aa: CASSFSGEATYEQYF; cdr3_nt: TGTGCCAGCAGCTTTTCAGGGGAGGCTACCTACGAGCAGTACTTC; clone_size: many; j_call: TRBJ2-7; v_call: TRBV5-4; d_call: NA
cdr3_aa: CASSMRAGIGNEQFF; cdr3_nt: TGTGCCAGCAGCATGAGAGCGGGAATTGGCAATGAGCAGTTCTTC; clone_size: NA; j_call: TRBJ2-1; v_call: TRBV7-8; d_call: TRBD2
cdr3_aa: CASSIEGTSGRALQDEQYF; cdr3_nt: TGTGCCAGTAGTATCGAAGGGACTAGCGGGAGGGCCCTCCAGGACGAGCAGTACTTC; clone_size: NA; j_call: TRBJ2-7; v_call: TRBV19; d_call: TRBD2
cdr3_aa: CASSLQMAGRRDTQYF; cdr3_nt: TGTGCCAGCTCATTACAGATGGCAGGGCGGAGGGATACGCAGTATTTT; clone_size: NA; j_call: TRBJ2-3; v_call: TRBV18; d_call: NA
cdr3_aa: CASSPIGTPYYTEAFF; cdr3_nt: TGTGCCAGCAGCCCAATCGGGACACCCTATTACACTGAAGCTTTCTTT; clone_size: NA; j_call: TRBJ1-1; v_call: TRBV7-3; d_call: NA
cdr3_aa: CASRSGTTGELFF; cdr3_nt: TGTGCCAGCAGGTCAGGGACAACCGGGGAGCTGTTTTTT; clone_size: few; j_call: TRBJ2-2; v_call: TRBV7-2; d_call: NA
cdr3_aa: CASSLEQGQGNTGELFF; cdr3_nt: TGCGCCAGCAGCTTGGAGCAAGGTCAGGGGAACACCGGGGAGCTGTTTTTT; clone_size: few; j_call: TRBJ2-2; v_call: TRBV5-1; d_call: NA
cdr3_aa: CSARDPKRSYNEQFF; cdr3_nt: TGCAGTGCTAGAGATCCGAAGCGATCCTACAATGAGCAGTTCTTC; clone_size: NA; j_call: TRBJ2-1; v_call: TRBV20-1; d_call: NA
cdr3_aa: CSVDLGRGTNNEQFF; cdr3_nt: TGCAGCGTTGATCTTGGTCGGGGGACTAACAATGAGCAGTTCTTC; clone_size: many; j_call: TRBJ2-1; v_call: TRBV29-1; d_call: TRBD2
cdr3_aa: CASSQDDVGTYEQYF; cdr3_nt: TGTGCCAGCAGCCAAGACGACGTCGGGACCTACGAGCAGTACTTC; clone_size: NA; j_call: TRBJ2-7; v_call: TRBV4-2; d_call: NA
cdr3_aa: CSVPGASGTQETQYF; cdr3_nt: TGCAGCGTCCCTGGGGCTAGCGGGACTCAAGAGACCCAGTACTTC; clone_size: few; j_call: TRBJ2-5; v_call: TRBV29-1; d_call: TRBD2
cdr3_aa: CSAYEGSGTLKQYF; cdr3_nt: TGCAGTGCGTACGAGGGTAGCGGGACCCTCAAGCAGTACTTC; clone_size: NA; j_call: TRBJ2-7; v_call: TRBV20-1; d_call: TRBD2
cdr3_aa: CASTGTSVYNEQFF; cdr3_nt: TGTGCCAGTACCGGGACTAGCGTTTACAATGAGCAGTTCTTC; clone_size: NA; j_call: TRBJ2-1; v_call: TRBV5-5; d_call: TRBD2
cdr3_aa: CASSKGGGQPYEQYF; cdr3_nt: TGTGCCAGCAGCAAAGGGGGGGGTCAGCCCTACGAGCAGTACTTC; clone_size: NA; j_call: TRBJ2-7; v_call: TRBV21-1; d_call: NA
cdr3_aa: CASSESRTGIVMQYF; cdr3_nt: TGTGCCAGCAGTGAATCCAGGACAGGAATTGTGATGCAGTACTTC; clone_size: few; j_call: TRBJ2-7; v_call: TRBV6-1; d_call: TRBD1
cdr3_aa: CASRRDREGAYEQYF; cdr3_nt: TGTGCCAGCAGAAGGGACAGGGAAGGCGCCTACGAGCAGTACTTC; clone_size: many; j_call: TRBJ2-7; v_call: TRBV6-5; d_call: TRBD1
cdr3_aa: CASRRQGASNQPQHF; cdr3_nt: TGTGCCAGCCGCAGACAGGGGGCGAGCAATCAGCCCCAGCATTTT; clone_size: NA; j_call: TRBJ1-5; v_call: TRBV21-1; d_call: NA
cdr3_aa: CASSLVPGDGYTF; cdr3_nt: TGTGCCAGCAGCTTAGTTCCAGGGGATGGCTACACCTTC; clone_size: NA; j_call: TRBJ1-2; v_call: TRBV7-9; d_call: NA
cdr3_aa: CASSSESMGDTQYF; cdr3_nt: TGCGCCAGCAGCTCGGAGAGTATGGGAGATACGCAGTATTTT; clone_size: many; j_call: TRBJ2-3; v_call: TRBV5-1; d_call: NA
cdr3_aa: CASSLAWPSSSYNEQFF; cdr3_nt: TGTGCCAGCAGCTTGGCTTGGCCTTCGAGCTCCTACAATGAGCAGTTCTTC; clone_size: many; j_call: TRBJ2-1; v_call: TRBV5-6; d_call: NA
cdr3_aa: CASSRRDGPYEQYF; cdr3_nt: TGTGCCAGCAGCAGACGGGACGGTCCCTACGAGCAGTACTTC; clone_size: NA; j_call: TRBJ2-7; v_call: TRBV5-4; d_call: NA
cdr3_aa: CASSRSGNYNEQFF; cdr3_nt: TGTGCCAGCAGCCGTAGCGGGAACTACAATGAGCAGTTCTTC; clone_size: NA; j_call: TRBJ2-1; v_call: TRBV11-1; d_call: TRBD2
cdr3_aa: CASSFWAGTGGTEAFF; cdr3_nt: TGTGCCAGCAGTTTTTGGGCCGGGACAGGGGGCACTGAAGCTTTCTTT; clone_size: many; j_call: TRBJ1-1; v_call: TRBV12-3/TRBV12-4; d_call: TRBD1
cdr3_aa: CASSWTGITEQFF; cdr3_nt: TGTGCCAGCAGCTGGACAGGGATCACTGAGCAGTTCTTC; clone_size: few; j_call: TRBJ2-1; v_call: TRBV7-9; d_call: TRBD1
cdr3_aa: CASSEGFSQGADTQYF; cdr3_nt: TGTGCCAGCAGTGAAGGATTTTCACAGGGAGCAGATACGCAGTATTTT; clone_size: few; j_call: TRBJ2-3; v_call: TRBV6-1; d_call: NA
cdr3_aa: CASLYVSLADLNTGELFF; cdr3_nt: TGTGCCAGCCTCTACGTTTCTCTAGCGGACTTGAACACCGGGGAGCTGTTTTTT; clone_size: NA; j_call: TRBJ2-2; v_call: TRBV2; d_call: TRBD2